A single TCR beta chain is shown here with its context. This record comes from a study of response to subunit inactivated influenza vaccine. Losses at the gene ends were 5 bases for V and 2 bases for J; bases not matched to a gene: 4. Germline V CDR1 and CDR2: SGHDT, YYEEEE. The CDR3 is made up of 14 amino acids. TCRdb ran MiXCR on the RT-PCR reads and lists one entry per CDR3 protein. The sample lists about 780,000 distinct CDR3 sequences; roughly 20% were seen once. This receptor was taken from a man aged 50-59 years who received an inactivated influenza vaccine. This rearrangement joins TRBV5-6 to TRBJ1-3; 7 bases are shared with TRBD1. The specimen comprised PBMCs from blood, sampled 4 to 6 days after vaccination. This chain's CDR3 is CASSYQGAGNTIYF. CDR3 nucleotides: TGTGCCAGCAGTTATCAGGGGGCTGGAAACACCATATATTTT.